Detailed here is one T cell receptor beta chain. This entry comes from a study of blood T cell repertoires in COVID-19. As for the study in general: COVID-19 samples collected from the United States, Italy and Spain covered acute and convalescent phases. PBMCs, B-cell-depleted T cells, or T cells were the source of the cDNA or gDNA that made up the material.

The CDR3 spans 16 residues. The germline V gene encodes CDR1 SGHRS and CDR2 YFSETQ. Germline trimming cut 4 bases from V and 0 bases from J; bases unmatched to any gene: 4. In the authors' workflow: Reference gene primer amplification gave estimated nucleated cell counts. Generated by immunoSEQ multiplex PCR, the TCRdb table keeps only in-frame clones and is missing some. That table furnishes V, J and clone size, whereas the DNA furnished D and trimming. The sample shows 140,000 to 150,000 clones, roughly 82% of them seen only once. Sequencing was performed on peripheral blood. The chain employs TRBV5-1 and TRBJ2-3, with 11 bases lining up with TRBD2. This clonotype was obtained from a human donor with acute or convalescent COVID-19. The donor label of this sample is uncertain. The CDR3 bases are TGCGCCAGCAGCGAACGACTAGCGGGGAGCACAGATACGCAGTATTTT. Translated, it gives CASSERLAGSTDTQYF.